These 10 T cell receptor beta chains share one sample of origin, sequenced in a study of CD8+CD57+ T cells in acquired aplastic anemia. By flow cytometry, patients selected for sequencing had shown an expansion of CD8+CD57+ cells. Both TCR beta VDJ combination and CDR3 sequence profiling were carried out. Genomic DNA was the template for this profiling. TCRdb fed the reads into MiXCR, producing one record per CDR3 protein. This table holds 150,000 to 200,000 distinct CDR3 sequences, more than 45% found once. Specimen: sorted CD4+, CD8+, or CD8+CD57+ T cells (not recorded which) from PBMCs. These receptors all come from a human donor with aplastic anemia.

V usage is TRBV7-2 and J usage is TRBJ1-1, with a possible D match to TRBD1 (5 bases). Deletions cut 3 bases from V and 4 bases from J, with 9 bases between. CDR3 length: 13 amino acids. The V gene's germline CDR1 is SGHTA and CDR2 FQGNSA. CDR3 sequence reads: CASSLTQGTEAFF. CDR3 DNA sequence: TGTGCCAGCAGCTTGACGCAGGGCACTGAAGCTTTCTTT.

The rearrangement links TRBV24-1 to TRBJ1-6; a possible D gene is TRBD1 (5 bases). The CDR3 is 14 residues long. V was cut by 3 bases and J by 7 bases, with 9 bases left in between. CDR1 is KGHDR and CDR2 is SFDVKD in the germline V gene. CDR3: CATSDKPGNSPLHF. CDR3 DNA: TGTGCCACCAGTGATAAACCAGGGAATTCACCCCTCCACTTT.

The chain joins TRBV6-1 to TRBJ2-7; 7 bases align to TRBD2. The V segment lost 2 bases and the J segment 2 bases; nucleotides outside the gene matches: 9. The CDR3 has 16 residues. Germline V gene sequence: CDR1 MNHNS, CDR2 SASEGT. The CDR3 sequence is CASSEYPFGGAYEQYF. The CDR3 coding sequence is TGTGCCAGCAGTGAATACCCCTTTGGGGGGGCCTACGAGCAGTACTTC.

The chain is built from TRBV15 and TRBJ2-7; no definite D call. V gave up 5 bases and J gave up 4 bases, with 6 bases separating them. The CDR3 spans 11 residues. CDR1 LNHNV and CDR2 YYDKDF come from the germline V gene (reference sequence). CDR3 sequence (DNA): TGTGCCACCAGCTCACGTTACGAGCAGTACTTC. It translates to CATSSRYEQYF.

The chain combines TRBV25-1 with TRBJ2-7; D gene unclear. V lost 1 base, J lost 5 bases, and 12 bases lay in between. The CDR3 has 14 residues. The germline V gene has CDR1 MGHDK and CDR2 SYGVNS. DNA for the CDR3: TGTGCCAGCAGTGAATTTGGGTCACTCGACGAGCAGTACTTC. Translating it yields CASSEFGSLDEQYF.

A word on this clonotype: It may be a read error: a sequence one base away is much more abundant. This chain links TRBV6-5 with TRBJ1-2; D may be TRBD1 (6 bases). The germline CDR1 and CDR2 sequences are MNHEY and SVGAGI. The ends were cut back, 8 bases at V and 7 bases at J, with 20 bases in the middle. This CDR3 contains 14 residues. CDR3 loop: CASGSHGTNTGYTF. Here the CDR3 DNA reads TGTGCCAGCGGTTCCCACGGGACAAATACTGGCTACACCTTC.

The chain couples TRBV25-1 to TRBJ2-3, with 8 bases matching TRBD1. The J segment lost 2 bases and the V segment lost 6 bases, leaving 10 bases of the junction unmatched. Germline CDR1 is MGHDK and CDR2 is SYGVNS. The CDR3 loop spans 16 amino acids. CDR3 loop: CASRPVHRGDTDTQYF. In DNA, the CDR3 is TGTGCCAGCAGACCGGTTCACAGGGGGGACACAGATACGCAGTATTTT.

This clonotype came up many times. The CDR3 nucleotides are TGTGCCAGCAGGCGGGACAGGGTGGCCTATGGCTACACCTTC. Encoded protein: CASRRDRVAYGYTF. The chain combines TRBV6-1 with TRBJ1-2; 9 positions match TRBD1. J gave up 4 bases and V 6 bases, and 6 bases lay outside the gene matches. The CDR3 sequence is 14 residues long. CDR1 and CDR2 (germline): MNHNS, SASEGT.

The chain employs TRBV20-1 and TRBJ2-5, with TRBD1 identical over 9 bases. The ends lost 4 bases at V and 13 bases at J; junction bases unmatched: 13. Germline V gene sequence: CDR1 DFQATT, CDR2 SNEGSKA (reference sequence). This CDR3 comprises 13 residues. CDR3 in DNA: TGCAGTGCTACCGACAGGGGGGATGGGGGCTCGTACTTC. Translated, it gives CSATDRGDGGSYF.

This clonotype occurred a few times. The chain combines TRBV29-1 with TRBJ2-5; D may be TRBD1 (6 bases). The germline V and J ends were trimmed by 5 bases and 4 bases, with 11 bases remaining between them. The CDR3 runs to 12 residues. Germline CDR1 reads SQVTM; CDR2 reads ANQGSEA. The CDR3 protein is CSVSDRLETQYF. The CDR3 region has the DNA TGCAGCGTTAGCGACAGGCTAGAGACCCAGTACTTC.